Sequencing of this TCR beta chain was carried out in a study of memory CD4+ T cells and cytomegalovirus serostatus. Study outcomes and limitations: The CMV-associated TCR signature appears largely within the CD4+ memory repertoire.

Single viable CD3+CD4+CD8-CD45RO+ cells were sorted as the memory CD4+ T cells. As concerns this clone: The antigen is not known.

The trim removed 8 bases at V and 4 bases at J, leaving 8 bases unmatched. This CDR3 is 14 amino acids long. Germline CDR1 and CDR2: SNHLY and FYNNEI. The protocol was immunoSEQ multiplex PCR, while the TCRdb copy is restricted to in-frame clones and leaves out a portion. The sample lists roughly 48,000 clones, over 60% occurring once. The sequenced sample consisted of memory CD4+ T cells from blood. This receptor was identified in an adult in good health and CMV-seropositive. The chain has TRBV2 and TRBJ1-5, with 7 positions matching TRBD1. The CDR3: CASSEGARNQPQHF. The CDR3 DNA is TGTGCCAGCTCAGAGGGGGCGAGGAATCAGCCCCAGCATTTT.